These 22 T cell receptor beta chains were sequenced from one sample in a study of shared T cell receptors in the human thymus. Generated by immunoSEQ multiplex PCR, the TCRdb table keeps only in-frame clones and is missing some. Of over 650,000 clones in the sample, more than 70% were seen once. The same sample was also used in a study of human thymus T cells.

Sequencing input: thymocytes. These receptor sequences come from a boy in the first two years of life with a congenital heart defect.

The chain links TRBV7-8 to TRBJ2-3; 13 bases are shared with TRBD2. CDR1 and CDR2 from the germline V gene are SGHVS and FQNEAQ. V trimming: 1 base; J trimming: 2 bases; junction bases outside the gene matches: 12. The CDR3 consists of 20 residues. In DNA form, the CDR3 reads TGTGCCAGCAGCTTAGACCTCAGGACTAGCGGGGGAAAGATCACAGATACGCAGTATTTT. It codes for CASSLDLRTSGGKITDTQYF.

The chain combines TRBV14 with TRBJ1-2; no clear D. CDR3 length equals 12 residues. V lost 9 bases and J lost 7, with 15 bases in between. CDR1 is SGHDN and CDR2 is FVKESK in the germline V gene. In DNA, the CDR3 is TGTGCCAGTACCAACGGGGATGCTGGCTACACCTTC. Translated: CASTNGDAGYTF.

The genes are TRBV28 and TRBJ1-5; D not resolved. Per germline, CDR1 MDHEN and CDR2 SYDVKM. The CDR3 loop spans 12 amino acids. The ends were cut back, 10 bases at V and 7 bases at J, with 14 bases in the middle. The CDR3 nucleotides are TGTGCCACCAATAAGAGGAGGCAGCCCCAGCATTTT. Translated: CATNKRRQPQHF.

V is TRBV11-2 and J is TRBJ2-7, with D maybe TRBD1 (5 bases). Germline loops: CDR1 SGHAT, CDR2 FQNNGV. The CDR3 has 13 residues. The germline V and J ends were trimmed by 7 bases and 4 bases, with 14 bases remaining between them. The CDR3 bases are TGTGCCAGCAAAGACAGCCCCTTATACGAGCAGTACTTC. It encodes CASKDSPLYEQYF.

This chain joins TRBV28 and TRBJ1-1; TRBD1 matches 7 bases. CDR1 and CDR2 from the germline V gene are MDHEN and SYDVKM. Trimming took 7 bases from V and 3 from J; bases not matched to a gene: 23. This CDR3 comprises 19 residues. CDR3 in DNA: TGTGCCAGCACCCCCCGTCGTAGGGGGCTTGAGGGGGGCTACACTGAAGCTTTCTTT. Its protein is CASTPRRRGLEGGYTEAFF.

This chain uses TRBV12-5 with TRBJ1-2; possibly TRBD1 for D (5 bases). V was clipped by 1 base and J by 0 bases, with 12 bases between them. The CDR3 runs 16 residues. Germline V gives CDR1 LGHNT, CDR2 FRNRAP. The CDR3 spells CASGLAHDSPNYGYTF. DNA for the CDR3: TGTGCTAGTGGTTTGGCTCACGACAGCCCTAACTATGGCTACACCTTC.

The J gene is TRBJ1-1, the V gene TRBV27; D is unclear. This CDR3 spans 14 amino acids. The germline V gene has CDR1 MNHEY and CDR2 SMNVEV (reference sequence). V lost 6 bases to trimming and J lost 4 bases, with 15 bases between them. CDR3 sequence (DNA): TGTGCCAGCAGGCCTACGGGGTTCGGCACTGAAGCTTTCTTT. Translated: CASRPTGFGTEAFF.

The chain has TRBV4-1 and TRBJ2-5, with D possibly matching TRBD2 (5 bases). The CDR3 is 16 amino acids. Germline V gives CDR1 MGHRA, CDR2 YSYEKL. V was clipped by 0 bases and J by 2 bases, with 13 bases between them. In nucleotides, the CDR3 is TGCGCCAGCAGCCAAGATCGCGGACGGACTCAAGAGACCCAGTACTTC. It codes for CASSQDRGRTQETQYF.

This chain joins TRBV15 and TRBJ1-4, with 8 bases identical to TRBD1. The V gene end was trimmed by 1 base and the J gene end by 8 bases; junction bases not matched to a gene: 6. The CDR3 runs 15 residues. Looked up from germline, CDR1 is LNHNV and CDR2 is YYDKDF (reference sequence). CDR3 DNA sequence: TGTGCCACCAGCAGAGTACAGGGGGAAGAGGAAAAACTGTTTTTT. It is translated as CATSRVQGEEEKLFF.

This CDR3 is CASSLKPDRGAKLFF. The CDR3 DNA reads TGTGCCAGCAGCTTAAAACCGGACAGGGGAGCAAAACTGTTTTTT. The genes are TRBV7-2 and TRBJ1-4; 9 nucleotides match TRBD1. The CDR3 contains 15 residues. The junction had 8 bases not matched to a gene; V was cut back by 2 bases and J by 10 bases. CDR1 SGHTA and CDR2 FQGNSA come from the germline V gene.

The chain links TRBV28 to TRBJ1-5, with 8 bases aligning to TRBD1. Germline CDR1 reads MDHEN; CDR2 reads SYDVKM. Germline trimming cut 5 bases from V and 4 bases from J; bases unmatched to any gene: 10. The CDR3 runs to 16 residues. CDR3 sequence: CASSENRQGRNQPQHF. CDR3 DNA: TGTGCCAGCAGTGAAAACCGACAGGGGCGGAATCAGCCCCAGCATTTT.

Written as DNA, the CDR3 is TGCGCCAGCAGCTCCGGTCGGGTGAGTAATCCGAATGAGCAGTTCTTC. It translates to CASSSGRVSNPNEQFF. The chain couples TRBV5-1 to TRBJ2-1; no clear D gene. Germline values: CDR1 SGHRS, CDR2 YFSETQ. This CDR3 contains 16 residues. V lost 3 bases, J lost 7 bases, and 20 bases lay in between.

J is TRBJ2-2 and V is TRBV28; D ambiguous. The CDR3 sequence is 14 residues long. Germline V gene sequence: CDR1 MDHEN, CDR2 SYDVKM. Between the trimmed V and J ends, which lost 3 bases and 1 base, there was a span of 6 bases. The CDR3 here is CASSFSRNTGELFF. The CDR3 DNA reads TGTGCCAGCAGTTTCTCGAGGAACACCGGGGAGCTGTTTTTT.

The chain joins TRBV7-2 to TRBJ1-3; D is perhaps TRBD1 (5 bases). V was pared by 1 base and J by 3 bases, with 22 bases between. CDR3 length: 19 amino acids. Germline values: CDR1 SGHTA, CDR2 FQGNSA. The CDR3 reads CASSLGGGAALGGGNTIYF. DNA for the CDR3: TGTGCCAGCAGCTTAGGTGGAGGGGCAGCCTTAGGCGGTGGAAACACCATATATTTT.

This clone was counted a single time. The rearrangement joins TRBV19 to TRBJ1-2; TRBD1 aligns across 7 bases. There are 12 residues in the CDR3. Germline V lookup: CDR1 LNHDA, CDR2 SQIVND (reference sequence). After removal of 7 bases from V and 6 bases from J, the junction contained 5 bases not matched to a gene. This chain's CDR3 is CASTLTGNGYTF. CDR3 nucleotides: TGTGCCAGTACCTTGACAGGGAATGGCTACACCTTC.

This clone showed up just a few times. The V gene is TRBV7-9, the J gene TRBJ1-3; 7 bases match TRBD1. Germline CDR1 SEHNR, CDR2 FQNEAQ (reference sequence). The CDR3 has 12 residues. The J segment lost 8 bases and the V segment lost 5 bases, leaving 3 bases of the junction unmatched. The chain's CDR3 is CASSNRGDTIYF. Written as DNA, the CDR3 is TGTGCCAGCAGCAACAGGGGAGACACCATATATTTT.

The gene calls are TRBV5-1 and TRBJ2-2, with TRBD1 as a possible D gene (6 bases). The CDR3 has 16 amino acids. V was clipped by 1 base and J by 0 bases, with 10 bases between them. Germline loops: CDR1 SGHRS, CDR2 YFSETQ. CDR3 nucleotide sequence: TGCGCCAGCAGCTTGTCGCAGGGGCCGAACACCGGGGAGCTGTTTTTT. It specifies CASSLSQGPNTGELFF.

The chain uses TRBV6-5 and TRBJ2-2, with 11 positions matching TRBD2. The CDR3 has 14 residues. V lost 4 bases, J lost 8 bases, and 3 bases stayed unmatched. The germline V gene has CDR1 MNHEY and CDR2 SVGAGI. The CDR3 DNA follows: TGTGCCAGCAGTTCGACTAGCGGGATAGGGGAGCTGTTTTTT. Translated: CASSSTSGIGELFF.

This chain links TRBV4-1 with TRBJ2-1; D is possibly TRBD2 (5 bases). The germline V gene encodes CDR1 MGHRA and CDR2 YSYEKL. V was cut by 1 base and J by 7 bases, with 8 bases left in between. The CDR3 has 13 amino acids. This CDR3 is CASSQGTGNEQFF. The CDR3 nucleotides read TGCGCCAGCAGCCAAGGGACGGGGAATGAGCAGTTCTTC.

Points on this clone: One junction end disagrees with the germline gene, perhaps due to a read error. The chain has TRBV7-2 and TRBJ1-1; 10 bases line up with TRBD1. The CDR3 consists of 15 residues. Germline V gene data show CDR1 as SGHTA and CDR2 as FQGNSA. CDR3 in amino acids: CASSLRDRGNTEAFF. CDR3 DNA sequence: TGTGCCAGTAGCTTAAGGGACAGGGGGAACACTGAAGCTTTCTTT.

The V gene is TRBV28, the J gene TRBJ2-3; D uncertain. V was shortened by 3 bases and J by 5 bases, with 9 bases between the two germline ends. The germline V gene encodes CDR1 MDHEN and CDR2 SYDVKM. This CDR3 spans 13 amino acids. CDR3 sequence (DNA): TGTGCCAGCAGTTTTCTTCGAGGAGATACGCAGTATTTT. It codes for CASSFLRGDTQYF.

As for this clone: Germline and junction disagree at one end, which may indicate a read error. The chain recombines TRBV15 with TRBJ1-5; no reliable D call. This CDR3 comprises 17 residues. Germline V gene lookup returns CDR1 LNHNV and CDR2 YYDKDF (reference sequence). The CDR3 sequence is CATSGDVRERSNQPQHF. CDR3 nucleotides: TGTGCCACCAGCGGAGATGTGAGGGAGCGTAGCAATCAGCCCCAGCATTTT.